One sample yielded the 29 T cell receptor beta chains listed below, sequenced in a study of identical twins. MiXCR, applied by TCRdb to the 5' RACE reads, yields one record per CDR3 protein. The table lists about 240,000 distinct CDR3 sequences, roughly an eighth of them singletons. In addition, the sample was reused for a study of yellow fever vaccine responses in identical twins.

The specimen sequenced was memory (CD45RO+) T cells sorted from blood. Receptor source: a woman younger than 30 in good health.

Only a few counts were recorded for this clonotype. The CDR3, as DNA: TGCAGTGCCCCGTTGGGGGAAACCTACGAGCAGTACTTC. It is translated as CSAPLGETYEQYF. The gene calls are TRBV20-1 and TRBJ2-7; D tentatively reads TRBD1 or TRBD2 (5 bases each). Trimming removed 6 bases at V and 2 bases at J, with 14 bases between. The CDR3 totals 13 residues. The V gene's germline CDR1 is DFQATT and CDR2 SNEGSKA (reference sequence).

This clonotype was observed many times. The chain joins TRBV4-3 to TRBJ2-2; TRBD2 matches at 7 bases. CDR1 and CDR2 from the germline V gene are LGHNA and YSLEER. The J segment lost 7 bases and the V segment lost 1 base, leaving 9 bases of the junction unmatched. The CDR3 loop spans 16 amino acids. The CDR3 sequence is CASSQVPSGSVGELFF. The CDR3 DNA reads TGCGCCAGCAGCCAAGTTCCTAGCGGTTCAGTCGGGGAGCTGTTTTTT.

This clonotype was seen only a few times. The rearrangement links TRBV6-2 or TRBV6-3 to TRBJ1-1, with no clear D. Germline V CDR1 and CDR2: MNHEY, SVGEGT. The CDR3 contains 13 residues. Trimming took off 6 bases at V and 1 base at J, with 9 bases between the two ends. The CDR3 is CASRPWGNTEAFF. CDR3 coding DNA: TGTGCCAGCAGGCCTTGGGGGAACACTGAAGCTTTCTTT.

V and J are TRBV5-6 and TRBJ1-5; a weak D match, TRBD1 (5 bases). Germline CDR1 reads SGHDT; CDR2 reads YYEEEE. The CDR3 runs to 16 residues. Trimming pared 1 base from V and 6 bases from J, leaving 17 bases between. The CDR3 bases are TGTGCCAGCAGCTTGTTAGGGGCACGCGAACTTCAGCCCCAGCATTTT. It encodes CASSLLGARELQPQHF.

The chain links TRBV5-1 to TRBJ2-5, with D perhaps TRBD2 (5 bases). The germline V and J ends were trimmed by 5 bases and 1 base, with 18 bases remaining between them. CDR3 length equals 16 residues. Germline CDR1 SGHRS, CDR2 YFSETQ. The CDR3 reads CASSPPVRGSQETQYF. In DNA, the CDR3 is TGCGCCAGCAGTCCCCCTGTCCGGGGATCCCAAGAGACCCAGTACTTC.

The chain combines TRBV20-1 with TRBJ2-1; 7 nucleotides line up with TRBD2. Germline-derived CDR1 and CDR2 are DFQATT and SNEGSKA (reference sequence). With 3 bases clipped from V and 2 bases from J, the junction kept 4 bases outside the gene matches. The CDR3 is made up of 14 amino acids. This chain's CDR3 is CSARRLAAYNEQFF. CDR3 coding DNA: TGCAGTGCTAGGAGGCTAGCGGCCTACAATGAGCAGTTCTTC.

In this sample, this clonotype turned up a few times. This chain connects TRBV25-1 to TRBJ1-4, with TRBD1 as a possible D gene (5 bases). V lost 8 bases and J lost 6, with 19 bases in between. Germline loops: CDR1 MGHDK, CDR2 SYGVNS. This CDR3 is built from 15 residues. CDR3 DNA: TGTGCCAGCGGGTCCCCTGACAGCGCGGATGAAAAACTGTTTTTT. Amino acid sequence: CASGSPDSADEKLFF.

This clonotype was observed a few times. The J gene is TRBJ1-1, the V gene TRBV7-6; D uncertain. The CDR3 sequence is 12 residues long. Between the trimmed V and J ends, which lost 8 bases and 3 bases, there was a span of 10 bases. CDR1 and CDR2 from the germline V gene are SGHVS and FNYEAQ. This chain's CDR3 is CASYSGDTEAFF. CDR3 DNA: TGTGCCAGCTATTCGGGTGACACTGAAGCTTTCTTT.

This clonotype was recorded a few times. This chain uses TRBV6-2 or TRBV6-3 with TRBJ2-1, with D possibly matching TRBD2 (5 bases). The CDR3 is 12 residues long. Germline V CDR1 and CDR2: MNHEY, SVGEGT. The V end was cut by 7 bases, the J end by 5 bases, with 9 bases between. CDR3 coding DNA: TGTGCCAGCACTAGCAGAAACAATGAGCAGTTCTTC. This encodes CASTSRNNEQFF.

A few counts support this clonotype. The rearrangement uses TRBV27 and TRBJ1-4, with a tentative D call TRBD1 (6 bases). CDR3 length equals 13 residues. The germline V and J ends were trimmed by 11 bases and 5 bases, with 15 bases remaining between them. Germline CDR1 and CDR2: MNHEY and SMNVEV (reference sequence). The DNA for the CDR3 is TGTGCCGCGGCCTACAGGGCGAATGAAAAACTGTTTTTT. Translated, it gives CAAAYRANEKLFF.

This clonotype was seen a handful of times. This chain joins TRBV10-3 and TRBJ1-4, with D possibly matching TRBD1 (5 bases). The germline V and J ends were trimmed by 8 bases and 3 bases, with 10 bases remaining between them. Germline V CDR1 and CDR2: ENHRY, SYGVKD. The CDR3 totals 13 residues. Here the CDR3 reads CAIGGVSNEKLFF. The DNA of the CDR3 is TGTGCCATCGGAGGGGTGTCTAATGAAAAACTGTTTTTT.

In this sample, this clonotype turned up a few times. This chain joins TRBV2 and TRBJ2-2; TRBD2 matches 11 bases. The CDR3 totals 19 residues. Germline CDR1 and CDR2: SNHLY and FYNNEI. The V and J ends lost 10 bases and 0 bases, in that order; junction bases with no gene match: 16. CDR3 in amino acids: CATRPILLAGAPNTGELFF. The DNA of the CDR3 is TGTGCCACCCGTCCGATATTACTAGCGGGGGCCCCGAACACCGGGGAGCTGTTTTTT.

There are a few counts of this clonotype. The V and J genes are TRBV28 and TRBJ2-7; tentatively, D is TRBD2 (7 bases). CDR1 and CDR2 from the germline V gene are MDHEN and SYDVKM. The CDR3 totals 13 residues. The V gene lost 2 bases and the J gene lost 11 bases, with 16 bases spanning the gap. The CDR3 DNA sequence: TGTGCCAGCAGTTTAGGGACCAGAGGGGGGGAGTACTTC. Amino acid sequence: CASSLGTRGGEYF.

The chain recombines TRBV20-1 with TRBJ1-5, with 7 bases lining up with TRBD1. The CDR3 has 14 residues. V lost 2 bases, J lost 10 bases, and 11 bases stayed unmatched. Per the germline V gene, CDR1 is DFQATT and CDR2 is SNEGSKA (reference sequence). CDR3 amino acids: CSARYFRDSDPQHF. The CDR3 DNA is TGCAGTGCTAGATATTTTCGGGACAGCGACCCCCAGCATTTT.

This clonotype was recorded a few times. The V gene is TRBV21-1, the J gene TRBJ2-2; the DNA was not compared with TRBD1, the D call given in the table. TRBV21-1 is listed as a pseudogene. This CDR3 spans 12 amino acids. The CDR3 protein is CASKGFTGELFF. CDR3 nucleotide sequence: TGTGCCAGCAAGGGGTTCACCGGGGAGCTGTTTTTT.

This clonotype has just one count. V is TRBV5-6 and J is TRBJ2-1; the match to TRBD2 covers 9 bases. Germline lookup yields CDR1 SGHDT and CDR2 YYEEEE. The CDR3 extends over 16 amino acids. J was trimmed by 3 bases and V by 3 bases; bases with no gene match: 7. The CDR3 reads CASSWTGTSLYNEQFF. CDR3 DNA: TGTGCCAGCAGCTGGACCGGGACTAGCCTCTACAATGAGCAGTTCTTC.

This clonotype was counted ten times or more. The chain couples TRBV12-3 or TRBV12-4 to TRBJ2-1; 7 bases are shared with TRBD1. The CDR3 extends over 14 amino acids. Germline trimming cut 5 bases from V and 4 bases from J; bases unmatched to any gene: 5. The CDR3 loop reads CASSQGTDYNEQFF. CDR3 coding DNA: TGTGCCAGCAGTCAAGGGACAGATTACAATGAGCAGTTCTTC.

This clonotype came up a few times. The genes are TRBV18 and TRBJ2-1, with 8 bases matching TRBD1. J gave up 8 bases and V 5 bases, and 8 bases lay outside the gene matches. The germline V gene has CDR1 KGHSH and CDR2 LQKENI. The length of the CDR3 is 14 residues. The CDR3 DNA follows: TGTGCCAGCTCAAACACAGGGGGGCAGGATGAGCAGTTCTTC. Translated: CASSNTGGQDEQFF.

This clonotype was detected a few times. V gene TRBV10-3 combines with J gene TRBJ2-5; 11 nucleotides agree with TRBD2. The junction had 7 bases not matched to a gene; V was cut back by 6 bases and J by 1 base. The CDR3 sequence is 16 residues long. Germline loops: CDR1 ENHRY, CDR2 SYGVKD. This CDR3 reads CAIRSSSGGVQETQYF. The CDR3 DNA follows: TGTGCCATCAGATCAAGTAGCGGGGGGGTCCAAGAGACCCAGTACTTC.

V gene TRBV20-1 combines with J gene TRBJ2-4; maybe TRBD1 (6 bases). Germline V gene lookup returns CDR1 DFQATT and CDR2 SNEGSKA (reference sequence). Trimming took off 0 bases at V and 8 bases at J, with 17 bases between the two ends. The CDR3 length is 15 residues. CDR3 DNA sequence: TGCAGTGCTAGAGATGATACAGGGAAGGGGGACATTCAGTACTTC. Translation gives CSARDDTGKGDIQYF.

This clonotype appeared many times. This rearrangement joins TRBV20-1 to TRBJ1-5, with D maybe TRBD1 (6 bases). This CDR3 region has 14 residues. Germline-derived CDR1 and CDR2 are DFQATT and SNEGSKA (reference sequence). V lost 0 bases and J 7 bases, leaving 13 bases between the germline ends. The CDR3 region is CSARDRRGGQPQHF. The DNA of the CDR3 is TGCAGTGCTAGAGATCGCAGGGGTGGGCAGCCCCAGCATTTT.

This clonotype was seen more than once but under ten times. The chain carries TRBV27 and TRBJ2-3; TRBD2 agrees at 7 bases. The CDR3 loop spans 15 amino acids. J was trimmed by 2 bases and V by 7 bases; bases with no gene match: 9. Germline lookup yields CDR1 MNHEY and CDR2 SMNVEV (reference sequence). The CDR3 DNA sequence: TGTGCCAGCAAGAAACGGGAGGTCGCCACAGATACGCAGTATTTT. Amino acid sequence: CASKKREVATDTQYF.

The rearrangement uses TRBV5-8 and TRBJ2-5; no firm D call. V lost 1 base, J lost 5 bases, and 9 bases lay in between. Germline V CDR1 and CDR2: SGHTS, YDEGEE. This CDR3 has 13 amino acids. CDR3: CASSLYDSETQYF. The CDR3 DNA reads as TGTGCCAGCAGCTTGTATGATTCGGAGACCCAGTACTTC.

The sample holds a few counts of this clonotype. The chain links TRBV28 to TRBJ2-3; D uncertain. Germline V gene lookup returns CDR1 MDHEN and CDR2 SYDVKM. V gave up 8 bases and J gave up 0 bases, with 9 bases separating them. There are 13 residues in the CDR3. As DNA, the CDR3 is TGTGCCAGCGTCGATTCTAGCACAGATACGCAGTATTTT. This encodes CASVDSSTDTQYF. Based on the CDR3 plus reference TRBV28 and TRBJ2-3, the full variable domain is DVKVTQSSRYLVKRTGEKVFLECVQDMDHENMFWYRQDPGLGLRLIYFSYDVKMKEKGDIPEGYSVSREKKERFSLILESASTNQTSMYLCASVDSSTDTQYFGPGTRLTVL.

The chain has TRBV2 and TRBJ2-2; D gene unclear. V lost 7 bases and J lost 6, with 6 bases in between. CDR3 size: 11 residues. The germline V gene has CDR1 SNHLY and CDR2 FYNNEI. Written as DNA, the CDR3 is TGTGCCAGCATGGGTCCCGGGGAGCTGTTTTTT. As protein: CASMGPGELFF.

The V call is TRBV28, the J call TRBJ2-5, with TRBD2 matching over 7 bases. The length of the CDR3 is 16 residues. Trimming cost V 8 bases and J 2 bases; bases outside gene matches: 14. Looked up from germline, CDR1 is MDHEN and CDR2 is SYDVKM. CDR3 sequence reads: CASGDSGLGGQETQYF. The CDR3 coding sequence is TGTGCCAGCGGAGATTCGGGACTCGGGGGGCAAGAGACCCAGTACTTC.

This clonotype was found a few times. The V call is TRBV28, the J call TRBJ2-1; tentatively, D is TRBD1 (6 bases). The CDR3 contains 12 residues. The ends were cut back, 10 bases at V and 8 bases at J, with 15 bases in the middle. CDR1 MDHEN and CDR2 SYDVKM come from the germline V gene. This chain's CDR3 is CAIEDSDHEQFF. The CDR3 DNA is TGTGCCATCGAGGACAGCGACCATGAGCAGTTCTTC.

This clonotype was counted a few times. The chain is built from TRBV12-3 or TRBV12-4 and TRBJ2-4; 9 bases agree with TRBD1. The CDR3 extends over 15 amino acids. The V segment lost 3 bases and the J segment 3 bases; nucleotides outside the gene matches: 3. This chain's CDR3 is CASSFRGQGKNIQYF. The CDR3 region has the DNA TGTGCCAGCAGTTTTAGGGGACAGGGCAAAAACATTCAGTACTTC.

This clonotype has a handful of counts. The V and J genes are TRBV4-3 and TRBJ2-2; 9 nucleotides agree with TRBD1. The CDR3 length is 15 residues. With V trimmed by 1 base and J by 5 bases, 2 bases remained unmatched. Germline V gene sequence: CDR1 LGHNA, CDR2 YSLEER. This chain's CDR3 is CASSQVQGATGELFF. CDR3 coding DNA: TGCGCCAGCAGCCAAGTACAGGGGGCTACCGGGGAGCTGTTTTTT.